These T cell receptor beta chains were read from a single sample in a study of CD8+ T cells in alopecia areata. The protocol was immunoSEQ multiplex PCR, while the TCRdb copy is restricted to in-frame clones and leaves out a portion. The sample has about 64,000 clones, more than 45% seen once; the top ten hold about a fifth. The source was CD8+ T cells sorted from blood, collected at approximately week 36, from a patient treated with tofacitinib. The receptor source for this set is a human donor with alopecia areata. The CDR3 runs from the conserved cysteine through the conserved F or W. A D gene is named only where the DNA matches it firmly. Clone sizes are given selectively: once, few, many, or a class where the clone is expanded.

d_call clone_size j_call v_call cdr3_aa cdr3_nt
TRBD2 NA TRBJ2-3 TRBV7-9 CASSTSLPGLAGEADTQYF TGTGCCAGCAGCACCAGCTTACCGGGACTAGCGGGAGAGGCGGATACGCAGTATTTT
TRBD2 NA TRBJ2-1 TRBV29-1 CSVGSGSYNEQFF TGCAGCGTTGGTAGCGGGTCTTATAATGAGCAGTTCTTC
TRBD2 NA TRBJ2-1 TRBV19 CASSIGGGPNEQFF TGTGCCAGTAGTATTGGGGGAGGGCCCAATGAGCAGTTCTTC
NA few TRBJ2-7 TRBV13 CASGAGDEQYF TGTGCCAGCGGGGCTGGGGATGAGCAGTACTTC
TRBD2 once TRBJ2-5 TRBV5-1 CASNGEGWQETQYF TGCGCCAGCAACGGGGAGGGGTGGCAAGAGACCCAGTACTTC
NA NA TRBJ1-5 TRBV9 CASSARGDSNQPQHF TGTGCCAGCAGCGCCCGAGGGGACAGCAATCAGCCCCAGCATTTT
TRBD1 NA TRBJ2-1 TRBV25-1 CASRLGTANNEQFF TGTGCCAGCAGGCTCGGGACAGCCAACAATGAGCAGTTCTTC
NA once TRBJ1-5 TRBV7-2 CASSYGTNQPQHF TGTGCCAGCAGCTATGGAACGAATCAGCCCCAGCATTTT
NA NA TRBJ2-7 TRBV13 CASSFNQESSYEQYF TGTGCCAGCAGCTTTAACCAGGAGAGCTCCTACGAGCAGTACTTC
NA few TRBJ2-7 TRBV30 CAWTTGYEQYF TGTGCCTGGACTACAGGCTACGAGCAGTACTTC
NA NA TRBJ2-7 TRBV30 CAWSEGGSYEQYF TGTGCCTGGAGTGAAGGGGGTAGCTACGAGCAGTACTTC
TRBD1 few TRBJ2-2 TRBV29-1 CSAWTGAGELFF TGCAGCGCATGGACAGGTGCCGGGGAGCTGTTTTTT
NA NA TRBJ2-4 TRBV7-9 CASSLDTRLAKNIQYF TGTGCCAGCAGCTTAGATACTCGACTAGCCAAAAACATTCAGTACTTC
NA NA TRBJ1-5 TRBV4-1 CASSQEGLGRQPQHF TGCGCCAGCAGCCAAGAGGGGTTGGGGCGTCAGCCCCAGCATTTT
NA NA TRBJ2-7 TRBV29-1 CSVEAGVEQYF TGCAGCGTTGAGGCAGGGGTCGAGCAGTACTTC
NA few TRBJ1-1 TRBV29-1 CSVGVGGHEAFF TGCAGCGTGGGTGTAGGGGGGCATGAAGCTTTCTTT
NA few TRBJ1-1 TRBV29-1 CSAEGTEAFF TGCAGCGCTGAGGGCACTGAAGCTTTCTTT
NA NA TRBJ2-1 TRBV20-1 CSASGNNEQFF TGCAGTGCTAGTGGGAACAATGAGCAGTTCTTC
TRBD2 few TRBJ2-5 TRBV29-1 CSAIGAGDETQYF TGCAGCGCCATCGGGGCGGGGGACGAGACCCAGTACTTC
TRBD1 NA TRBJ2-5 TRBV7-9 CASSFPGTEETQYF TGTGCCAGCAGCTTCCCCGGGACAGAAGAGACCCAGTACTTC
TRBD1 NA TRBJ2-7 TRBV27 CASSRDREHYEQYF TGTGCCAGCAGTAGGGACAGGGAACACTACGAGCAGTACTTC
NA NA TRBJ1-2 TRBV29-1 CSVEGEVSTF TGCAGCGTGGAGGGGGAAGTTTCCACCTTC
TRBD2 NA TRBJ2-7 TRBV29-1 CSVLRLGGGTYEQYF TGCAGCGTCCTACGTCTTGGCGGGGGGACCTACGAGCAGTACTTC
NA NA TRBJ2-7 TRBV11-2 CASRIAGDVVEQYF TGTGCCAGCAGAATTGCAGGGGATGTTGTCGAGCAGTACTTC
NA NA TRBJ2-2 TRBV6-1 CASKDDGTGELFF TGTGCAAGTAAGGATGATGGCACCGGGGAGCTGTTTTTT
TRBD2 NA TRBJ2-3 TRBV7-9 CASSPSGFGADTQYF TGTGCCAGCAGCCCTAGCGGATTCGGCGCAGATACGCAGTATTTT
NA once TRBJ2-7 TRBV9 CASSSGQNYEQYF TGTGCCAGCTCCTCGGGGCAGAACTACGAGCAGTACTTC
NA NA TRBJ2-5 TRBV11-3 CASSSSSGRTQYF TGTGCCAGCAGCTCATCCTCCGGGCGGACCCAGTACTTC
NA NA TRBJ1-2 TRBV7-9 CASRTTQTNYGYTF TGTGCCAGCAGGACGACACAGACTAACTATGGCTACACCTTC
NA many TRBJ1-1 TRBV6-4 CASSQGVEDTEAFF TGTGCCAGCAGCCAGGGAGTTGAGGACACTGAAGCTTTCTTT
NA NA TRBJ2-7 TRBV2 CASRGIQEQYF TGTGCCAGCAGGGGCATACAAGAGCAGTACTTC
NA few TRBJ2-2 TRBV29-1 CSARGGADTGELFF TGCAGCGCCCGTGGGGGGGCGGACACCGGGGAGCTGTTTTTT
NA NA TRBJ2-7 TRBV4-2 CASSERAEYEQYF TGTGCCAGCAGCGAGCGGGCGGAATACGAGCAGTACTTC
NA NA TRBJ2-7 TRBV9 CASSSRLSYEQYF TGTGCCAGCAGCTCCCGGCTGAGCTACGAGCAGTACTTC
NA NA TRBJ2-5 TRBV6-6 CASKGEQETQYF TGTGCCAGCAAGGGAGAACAAGAGACCCAGTACTTC
TRBD2 few TRBJ2-3 TRBV2 CASSSTSGRYTDTQYF TGTGCCAGCAGCTCTACTAGCGGGAGGTACACAGATACGCAGTATTTT
TRBD2 NA TRBJ2-1 TRBV10-3 CAISGGLAGEQFF TGTGCCATCAGTGGGGGACTAGCGGGTGAGCAGTTCTTC
NA NA TRBJ2-5 TRBV6-5 CASSSSSGTQYF TGTGCCAGCAGTTCGTCGTCCGGGACCCAGTACTTC
NA few TRBJ2-7 TRBV5-1 CASSLAYSYEQYF TGCGCCAGCAGCTTAGCATATTCCTACGAGCAGTACTTC
NA few TRBJ2-7 TRBV29-1 CSVEAGTSYEQYF TGCAGCGTTGAGGCGGGAACGTCCTACGAGCAGTACTTC
TRBD1 NA TRBJ1-5 TRBV6-6 CASSYPTGVNQPQHF TGTGCCAGCAGTTACCCGACAGGGGTCAATCAGCCCCAGCATTTT
NA few TRBJ2-2 TRBV7-9 CASSLDWPGELFF TGTGCCAGCAGCTTGGACTGGCCCGGGGAGCTGTTTTTT
NA NA TRBJ2-3 TRBV11-2 CASSLNPDTQYF TGTGCCAGCAGCTTAAACCCAGATACGCAGTATTTT
TRBD1 NA TRBJ2-7 TRBV30 CASGTGMGEQYF TGTGCCTCCGGGACAGGGATGGGCGAGCAGTACTTC
NA NA TRBJ2-5 TRBV9 CASSVDETQYF TGTGCCAGCAGCGTAGATGAGACCCAGTACTTC
NA NA TRBJ2-6 TRBV9 CASSGITGLHGANVLTF TGTGCCAGCAGCGGAATTACAGGGCTCCATGGGGCCAACGTCCTGACTTTC
NA NA TRBJ1-1 TRBV29-1 CSVVNTEAFF TGCAGCGTTGTAAACACTGAAGCTTTCTTT
NA few TRBJ2-7 TRBV7-9 CASSLGVYEQYF TGTGCCAGCAGCTTAGGAGTCTACGAGCAGTACTTC
NA NA TRBJ2-5 TRBV10-2 CASSEDPGKTQYF TGCGCCAGCAGTGAAGACCCTGGGAAGACCCAGTACTTC
TRBD2 few TRBJ2-5 TRBV7-3 CASSRSAGAQETQYF TGTGCCAGCAGCCGTTCAGCGGGGGCCCAAGAGACCCAGTACTTC